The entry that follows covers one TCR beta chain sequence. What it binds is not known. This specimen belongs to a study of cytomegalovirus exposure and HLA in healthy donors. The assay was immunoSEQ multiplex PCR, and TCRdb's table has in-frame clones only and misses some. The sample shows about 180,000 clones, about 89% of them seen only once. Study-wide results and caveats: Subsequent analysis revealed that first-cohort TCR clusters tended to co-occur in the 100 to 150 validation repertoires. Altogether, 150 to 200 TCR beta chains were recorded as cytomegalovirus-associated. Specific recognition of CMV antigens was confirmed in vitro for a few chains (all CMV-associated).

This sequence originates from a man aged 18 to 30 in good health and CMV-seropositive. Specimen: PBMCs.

The DNA for the CDR3 is TGCGCCAGCAGCTTTTCGCAGGGGTTGGACACTGAAGCTTTCTTT. Its translation is CASSFSQGLDTEAFF. The chain employs TRBV5-1 and TRBJ1-1; D is possibly TRBD1 (6 bases). The V gene's germline CDR1 is SGHRS and CDR2 YFSETQ. CDR3 length: 15 residues. Trimming left V 2 bases short and J 3 bases short, with 14 bases between. The full variable domain, completed using reference TRBV5-1 and TRBJ1-1, is KAGVTQTPRYLIKTRGQQVTLSCSPISGHRSVSWYQQTPGQGLQFLFEYFSETQRNKGNFPGRFSGRQFSNSRSEMNVSTLELGDSALYLCASSFSQGLDTEAFFGQGTRLTVV.